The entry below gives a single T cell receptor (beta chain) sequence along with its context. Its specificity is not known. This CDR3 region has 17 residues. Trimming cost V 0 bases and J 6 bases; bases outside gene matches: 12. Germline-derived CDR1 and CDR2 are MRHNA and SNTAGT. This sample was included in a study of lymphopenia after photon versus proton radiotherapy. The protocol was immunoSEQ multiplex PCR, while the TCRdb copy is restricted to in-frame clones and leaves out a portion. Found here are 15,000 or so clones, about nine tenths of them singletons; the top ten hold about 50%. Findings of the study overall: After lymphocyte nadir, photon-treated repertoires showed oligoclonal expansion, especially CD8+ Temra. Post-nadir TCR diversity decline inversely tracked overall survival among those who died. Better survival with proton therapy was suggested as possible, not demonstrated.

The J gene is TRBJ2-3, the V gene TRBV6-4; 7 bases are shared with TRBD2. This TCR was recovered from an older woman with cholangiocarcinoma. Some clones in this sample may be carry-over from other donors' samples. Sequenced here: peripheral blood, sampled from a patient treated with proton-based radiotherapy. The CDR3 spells CASSDSTGGGGNDTQYF. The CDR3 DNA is TGTGCCAGCAGTGACTCGACGGGGGGAGGCGGCAACGATACGCAGTATTTT.